A single sample gave rise to the 7 T cell receptor beta chains below, sequenced in a study of blood T cell repertoires in COVID-19. The repertoire was sequenced with immunoSEQ multiplex PCR; TCRdb's copy has only in-frame clones and lacks some. The table shows around 240,000 clones, with approximately 86% occurring only once. The specimen was peripheral blood. These receptor sequences come from a woman aged 25 to 39 who had recovered from COVID-19.

The genes are TRBV18 and TRBJ1-2, with 7 bases lining up with TRBD1. The V gene end was trimmed by 3 bases and the J gene end by 4 bases; junction bases not matched to a gene: 8. Germline CDR1 reads KGHSH; CDR2 reads LQKENI. The CDR3 is made up of 15 amino acids. The CDR3 here is CASSPTADRFYGYTF. The DNA for the CDR3 is TGTGCCAGCTCACCGACTGCGGACAGGTTCTATGGCTACACCTTC.

The chain combines TRBV9 with TRBJ2-3, with 7 positions matching TRBD2. V lost 5 bases to trimming and J lost 5 bases; unmatched junction nucleotides: 5. The CDR3 is made up of 13 amino acids. CDR1 and CDR2 from the germline V gene are SGDLS and YYNGEE. The DNA of the CDR3 is TGTGCCAGCAGACCGGCGGGGGAAGATACGCAGTATTTT. Translation: CASRPAGEDTQYF.

The J gene is TRBJ1-1, the V gene TRBV5-1, with D unresolved. Trimming stripped 4 bases from V and 0 bases from J, with 16 bases between. From germline, CDR1 is SGHRS and CDR2 YFSETQ. The CDR3 covers 16 residues. The CDR3 sequence: CASSIRHGSLNTEAFF. The CDR3 coding sequence is TGCGCCAGCAGCATTAGACACGGTAGTTTGAACACTGAAGCTTTCTTT. Together with reference TRBV5-1 and TRBJ1-1, the CDR3 gives the full variable domain: KAGVTQTPRYLIKTRGQQVTLSCSPISGHRSVSWYQQTPGQGLQFLFEYFSETQRNKGNFPGRFSGRQFSNSRSEMNVSTLELGDSALYLCASSIRHGSLNTEAFFGQGTRLTVV.

This clone came up a few times. The J gene is TRBJ2-1, the V gene TRBV6-2 or TRBV6-3; 8 bases line up with TRBD2. The trim removed 0 bases at V and 3 bases at J, leaving 7 bases unmatched. CDR3 size: 17 residues. Germline CDR1 reads MNHEY; CDR2 reads SVGEGT. CDR3 region: CASSYSSPGGIYNEQFF. The CDR3 bases are TGTGCCAGCAGTTACTCGTCTCCGGGGGGGATCTACAATGAGCAGTTCTTC.

This sequence joins TRBV6-5 and TRBJ1-6; D is uncertain. Germline-derived CDR1 and CDR2 are MNHEY and SVGAGI. The CDR3 extends over 13 amino acids. V lost 7 bases and J 9 bases, leaving 13 bases between the germline ends. The CDR3 region has the DNA TGTGCCAGCACTGGGCAATATGTTTCACCCCTCCACTTT. Amino acid sequence: CASTGQYVSPLHF.

The genes are TRBV28 and TRBJ1-5; D is possibly TRBD1 (6 bases). The CDR3 has 13 residues. In germline, CDR1 is MDHEN, CDR2 SYDVKM. Trimming left V 6 bases short and J 2 bases short, with 8 bases between. CDR3 bases: TGTGCCAGCAGCTCAGGGGGCAATCAGCCCCAGCATTTT. Translating it yields CASSSGGNQPQHF.

This chain links TRBV7-2 with TRBJ2-5; perhaps TRBD1 as D (5 bases). The germline gives CDR1 SGHTA, CDR2 FQGNSA. The CDR3 runs to 15 residues. Trimming removed 1 base from V and 7 bases from J, with 16 bases in between. The DNA of the CDR3 is TGTGCCAGCAGCTTAGTGGTGGACAATAAAGTGACCCAGTACTTC. It specifies CASSLVVDNKVTQYF.